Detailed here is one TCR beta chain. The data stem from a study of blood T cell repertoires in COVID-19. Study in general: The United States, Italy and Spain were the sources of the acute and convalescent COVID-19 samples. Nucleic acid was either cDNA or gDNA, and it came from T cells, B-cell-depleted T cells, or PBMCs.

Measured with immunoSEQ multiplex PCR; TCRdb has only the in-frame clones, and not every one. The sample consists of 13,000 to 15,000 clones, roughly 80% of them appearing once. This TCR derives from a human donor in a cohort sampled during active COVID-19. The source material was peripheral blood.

The CDR3 sequence: CARGEQYF. As DNA, the CDR3 is TGTGCCCGGGGAGAGCAGTACTTC. J is TRBJ2-7 and V is TRBV27; tentative D call: TRBD2 (5 bases). The CDR3 has 8 residues. CDR1 is MNHEY and CDR2 is SMNVEV in the germline V gene (reference sequence). V lost 11 bases to trimming and J lost 7 bases, with 6 bases between them.